This paragraph reports one T cell receptor beta chain. The data were obtained in a study of Tregs in tolerant kidney transplant recipients. Per the germline V gene, CDR1 is SQVTM and CDR2 is ANQGSEA. This CDR3 has 13 amino acids. V was pared by 3 bases and J by 3 bases, with 5 bases of the junction left unmatched. The repertoire was sequenced with immunoSEQ multiplex PCR; TCRdb's copy has only in-frame clones and lacks some. Of more than 75,000 clones listed, 93% are singletons. This clonotype was obtained from a human donor who received a combined kidney and bone marrow transplant. V gene TRBV29-1 combines with J gene TRBJ2-7; 7 bases line up with TRBD1. Sequencing was performed on CD4+ T cells from blood, taken before the transplant. The CDR3 reads CSVEGRGLYEQYF. The CDR3 nucleotides are TGCAGCGTTGAGGGTAGGGGGCTCTACGAGCAGTACTTC.